These 20 T cell receptor beta chains share one sample of origin, sequenced in a study of T cells in localized non-small cell lung cancer. Sequenced by immunoSEQ multiplex PCR; TCRdb stores in-frame clones only, minus some. The table records roughly 90,000 clones, approximately 91% of them present only once. The specimen comprised PBMCs, sampled before any cancer treatment. The source is a woman aged 35 to 75 with stage II squamous cell lung carcinoma.

V gene TRBV15 combines with J gene TRBJ2-7; TRBD1 matches 8 bases. V was clipped by 0 bases and J by 3 bases; unmatched bases: 1. Germline assignment: CDR1 LNHNV and CDR2 YYDKDF (reference sequence). The CDR3 contains 14 residues. This chain's CDR3 is CATSRDTGGYEQYF. CDR3 in DNA: TGTGCCACCAGCAGAGATACAGGGGGCTACGAGCAGTACTTC.

There are a few counts of this clone. The CDR3 DNA reads as TGTGCCAGTAGTGGAATGGCAGTCTATGGCTACACCTTC. This codes for CASSGMAVYGYTF. This rearrangement joins TRBV19 to TRBJ1-2; no definite D call. The CDR3 totals 13 residues. The V end was cut by 5 bases, the J end by 4 bases, with 11 bases between. The germline CDR1 and CDR2 sequences are LNHDA and SQIVND (reference sequence).

This clone was counted only a few times. V gene TRBV28 combines with J gene TRBJ1-1; D call uncertain. Germline loops: CDR1 MDHEN, CDR2 SYDVKM. This CDR3 contains 12 residues. V lost 1 base and J lost 8, with 8 bases in between. In DNA form, the CDR3 reads TGTGCCAGCAGTTTATCCTTCTGGGAAGCTTTCTTT. As protein: CASSLSFWEAFF.

CDR3 DNA: TGTGCCAGTCAAAGCACCTACGAGCAGTACTTC. Protein sequence: CASQSTYEQYF. The genes are TRBV6-1 and TRBJ2-7, with unresolved D. V was clipped by 9 bases and J by 2 bases, with 8 bases between them. Germline CDR1 reads MNHNS; CDR2 reads SASEGT. CDR3 size: 11 residues.

The J gene is TRBJ1-5, the V gene TRBV28, with 7 bases aligning to TRBD1. CDR3 length equals 17 residues. The germline V gene has CDR1 MDHEN and CDR2 SYDVKM. V was clipped by 2 bases and J by 0 bases; unmatched bases: 7. This CDR3 is CASSLMTAGGSNQPQHF. In nucleotides, the CDR3 is TGTGCCAGCAGTTTAATGACCGCAGGGGGTAGCAATCAGCCCCAGCATTTT.

This chain links TRBV27 with TRBJ1-1; the D gene is possibly TRBD1 (6 bases). The CDR3 runs to 14 residues. Deletions cut 6 bases from V and 6 bases from J, with 17 bases between. Looked up from germline, CDR1 is MNHEY and CDR2 is SMNVEV (reference sequence). This CDR3 is CASSPGGAGAEAFF. The CDR3 DNA sequence: TGTGCCAGCAGCCCGGGGGGGGCGGGCGCTGAAGCTTTCTTT.

This clone has only one observation. The chain recombines TRBV2 with TRBJ1-3; D not resolved. Trimming took 2 bases from V and 0 from J, leaving 11 bases between them. CDR1 is SNHLY and CDR2 is FYNNEI in the germline V gene. The CDR3 runs to 16 residues. The CDR3 loop reads CASSESPSYSGNTIYF. CDR3 DNA: TGTGCCAGCAGTGAATCGCCCAGCTACTCTGGAAACACCATATATTTT.

The J gene is TRBJ1-1, the V gene TRBV19; D unresolved. Trimming took off 4 bases at V and 3 bases at J, with 9 bases between the two ends. The CDR3 is 13 residues long. Germline loops: CDR1 LNHDA, CDR2 SQIVND (reference sequence). In DNA, the CDR3 is TGTGCCAGTAGTACGGGTATGTACACTGAAGCTTTCTTT. This codes for CASSTGMYTEAFF.

This chain links TRBV7-8 with TRBJ1-1; no firm D call. The CDR3 is 14 residues long. V lost 1 base, J lost 0 bases, and 6 bases lay in between. Germline V gene sequence: CDR1 SGHVS, CDR2 FQNEAQ. CDR3 sequence: CASSLDELNTEAFF. The CDR3 nucleotides read TGTGCCAGCAGCTTAGACGAGCTGAACACTGAAGCTTTCTTT. The whole variable domain, filled in from reference TRBV7-8 and TRBJ1-1, reads GAGVSQSPRYKVAKRGQDVALRCDPISGHVSLFWYQQALGQGPEFLTYFQNEAQLDKSGLPSDRFFAERPEGSVSTLKIQRTQQEDSAVYLCASSLDELNTEAFFGQGTRLTVV.

V is TRBV28 and J is TRBJ1-3; D is undetermined. Germline loops: CDR1 MDHEN, CDR2 SYDVKM. Trimming removed 3 bases from V and 2 bases from J, with 8 bases in between. This CDR3 has 14 residues. The CDR3, as DNA: TGTGCCAGCAGTTTGACACCAGCTGGAAACACCATATATTTT. Protein product: CASSLTPAGNTIYF.

This chain joins TRBV5-1 and TRBJ2-2; 7 bases are a match to TRBD1. V gave up 0 bases and J gave up 6 bases; unmatched junction bases: 5. CDR3 length: 15 amino acids. Germline V gene lookup returns CDR1 SGHRS and CDR2 YFSETQ. The CDR3, as DNA: TGCGCCAGCAGCTTGGACAGGGGCGACGCCGGGGAGCTGTTTTTT. Amino acids: CASSLDRGDAGELFF.

The chain is built from TRBV5-5 and TRBJ1-5; no clear D. The CDR3 loop spans 15 amino acids. V lost 0 bases and J 2 bases, leaving 9 bases between the germline ends. Germline loops: CDR1 SGHKS, CDR2 YYEKEE (reference sequence). The CDR3 protein is CASSLGVNGNQPQHF. As DNA, the CDR3 is TGTGCCAGCAGCTTGGGGGTTAATGGCAATCAGCCCCAGCATTTT. The entire variable domain, with the rest obtained from reference TRBV5-5 and TRBJ1-5, is as follows: DAGVTQSPTHLIKTRGQQVTLRCSPISGHKSVSWYQQVLGQGPQFIFQYYEKEERGRGNFPDRFSARQFPNYSSELNVNALLLGDSALYLCASSLGVNGNQPQHFGDGTRLSIL.

V gene TRBV28 combines with J gene TRBJ1-1; the D is unclear. The V end was cut by 6 bases, the J end by 3 bases, with 14 bases between. CDR3 length equals 14 residues. CDR1 and CDR2 from the germline V gene are MDHEN and SYDVKM. The CDR3 region has the DNA TGTGCCAGCAGCTTGGGGTCCGAGTACACTGAAGCTTTCTTT. This sequence encodes CASSLGSEYTEAFF.

The chain has TRBV5-4 and TRBJ2-7; D may be TRBD1 (6 bases). Germline CDR1 SGHNT, CDR2 YYREEE (reference sequence). V shed 8 bases and J shed 2 bases, with 14 bases lying between them. This CDR3 region has 13 residues. The CDR3 DNA sequence: TGTGCCAGTGCCCGGGACATTACCTACGAGCAGTACTTC. Residues: CASARDITYEQYF.

This clone appeared a few times. The genes are TRBV13 and TRBJ2-1, with TRBD2 as a possible D gene (6 bases). The germline V gene has CDR1 PRHDT and CDR2 FYEKMQ (reference sequence). Trimming removed 2 bases from V and 0 bases from J, with 8 bases in between. The CDR3 has 15 amino acids. The CDR3 region is CASSLRRGSYNEQFF. CDR3 nucleotide sequence: TGTGCCAGCAGCTTAAGGCGGGGCTCCTACAATGAGCAGTTCTTC.

The CDR3 here is CASSPGTGYNQPQHF. CDR3 DNA sequence: TGTGCCAGTAGTCCCGGGACAGGATACAATCAGCCCCAGCATTTT. The chain has TRBV19 and TRBJ1-5, with TRBD1 matching over 8 bases. Germline V gene sequence: CDR1 LNHDA, CDR2 SQIVND (reference sequence). This CDR3 region has 15 residues. V dropped 5 bases and J dropped 3; count of bases not matched to a gene: 6. Variable domain in full (rest from reference TRBV19 and TRBJ1-5): DGGITQSPKYLFRKEGQNVTLSCEQNLNHDAMYWYRQDPGQGLRLIYYSQIVNDFQKGDIAEGYSVSREKKESFPLTVTSAQKNPTAFYLCASSPGTGYNQPQHFGDGTRLSIL.

This chain connects TRBV30 to TRBJ1-1, with D hard to call. Trimming stripped 4 bases from V and 1 base from J, with 7 bases between. The V gene's germline CDR1 is GTSNPN and CDR2 SVGIG (reference sequence). The CDR3 covers 12 residues. CDR3 sequence reads: CAWMRSNTEAFF. DNA of the CDR3: TGTGCCTGGATGCGCTCGAACACTGAAGCTTTCTTT.

This chain uses TRBV28 with TRBJ1-2, with D uncertain. V was pared by 8 bases and J by 8 bases, with 18 bases between. This CDR3 contains 13 residues. Germline lookup yields CDR1 MDHEN and CDR2 SYDVKM. The CDR3 here is CASHLANEGGYTF. The CDR3, as DNA: TGTGCCAGCCACCTCGCAAATGAGGGAGGCTACACCTTC.

This clone was picked up one time. The gene calls are TRBV7-6 and TRBJ1-5; perhaps TRBD1 as D (5 bases). The CDR3 is made up of 14 amino acids. Germline CDR1 reads SGHVS; CDR2 reads FNYEAQ. The V end was cut by 3 bases, the J end by 6 bases, with 12 bases between. Written as DNA, the CDR3 is TGTGCCAGCAGCTTGGGGCGGGGAAGTCAGCCCCAGCATTTT. Protein sequence: CASSLGRGSQPQHF.

The chain joins TRBV2 to TRBJ2-7; TRBD2 might be the D (6 bases). Deletions cut 6 bases from V and 2 bases from J, with 8 bases between. This CDR3 spans 12 amino acids. Per the germline V gene, CDR1 is SNHLY and CDR2 is FYNNEI. CDR3 amino acids: CASSGGAYEQYF. CDR3 DNA sequence: TGTGCCAGCAGCGGGGGAGCCTACGAGCAGTACTTC.